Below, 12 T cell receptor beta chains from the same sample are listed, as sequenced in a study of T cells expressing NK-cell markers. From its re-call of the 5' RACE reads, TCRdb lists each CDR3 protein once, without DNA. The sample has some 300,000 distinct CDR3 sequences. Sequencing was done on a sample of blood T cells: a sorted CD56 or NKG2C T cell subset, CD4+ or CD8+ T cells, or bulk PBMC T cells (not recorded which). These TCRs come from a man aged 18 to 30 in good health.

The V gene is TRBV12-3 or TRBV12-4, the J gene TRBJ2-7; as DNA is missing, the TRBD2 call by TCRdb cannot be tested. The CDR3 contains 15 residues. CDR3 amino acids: CASSPRRLEGIEQYF.

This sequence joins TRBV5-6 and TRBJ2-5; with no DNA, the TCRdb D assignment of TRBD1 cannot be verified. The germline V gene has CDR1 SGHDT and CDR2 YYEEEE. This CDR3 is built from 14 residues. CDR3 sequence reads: CASSLGQGGETQYF.

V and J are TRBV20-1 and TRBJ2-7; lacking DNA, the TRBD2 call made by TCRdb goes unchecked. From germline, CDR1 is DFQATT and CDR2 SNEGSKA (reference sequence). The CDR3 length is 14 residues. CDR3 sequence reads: CSARGTSGNYEQYF.

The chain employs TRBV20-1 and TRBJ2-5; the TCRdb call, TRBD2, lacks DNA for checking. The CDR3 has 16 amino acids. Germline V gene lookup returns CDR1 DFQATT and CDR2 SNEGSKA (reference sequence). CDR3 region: CSARDRRELAGETQYF.

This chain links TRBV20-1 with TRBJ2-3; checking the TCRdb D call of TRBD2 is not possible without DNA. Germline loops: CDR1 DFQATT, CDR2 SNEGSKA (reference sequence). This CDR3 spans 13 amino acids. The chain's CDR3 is CSARMSGSDTQYF.

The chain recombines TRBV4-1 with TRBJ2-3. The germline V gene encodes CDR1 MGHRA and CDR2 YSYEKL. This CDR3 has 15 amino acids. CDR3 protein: CASSQVSPGTDTQYF.

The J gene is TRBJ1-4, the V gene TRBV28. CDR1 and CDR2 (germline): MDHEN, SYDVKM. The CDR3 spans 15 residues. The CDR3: CASSPGGGRGEKLFF.

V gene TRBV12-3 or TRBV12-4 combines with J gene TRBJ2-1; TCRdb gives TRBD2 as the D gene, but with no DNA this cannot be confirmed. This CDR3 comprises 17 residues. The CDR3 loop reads CASSLGLAAQSYNEQFF.

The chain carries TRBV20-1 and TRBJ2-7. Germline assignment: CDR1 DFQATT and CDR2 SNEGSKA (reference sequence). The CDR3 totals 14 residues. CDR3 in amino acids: CSAGGIGSTYEQYF.

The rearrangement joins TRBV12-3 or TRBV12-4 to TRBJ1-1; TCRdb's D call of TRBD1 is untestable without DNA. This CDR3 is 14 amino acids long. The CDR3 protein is CASGPPRDVTEAFF.

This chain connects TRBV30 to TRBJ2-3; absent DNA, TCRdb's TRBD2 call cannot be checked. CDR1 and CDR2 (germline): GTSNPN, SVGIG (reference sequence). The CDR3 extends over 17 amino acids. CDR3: CAWRGIRTRLSTDTQYF.

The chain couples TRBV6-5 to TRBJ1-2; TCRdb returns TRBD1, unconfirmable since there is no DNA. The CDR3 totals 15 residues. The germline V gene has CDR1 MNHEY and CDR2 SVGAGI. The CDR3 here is CASSSDAGPNYGYTF.